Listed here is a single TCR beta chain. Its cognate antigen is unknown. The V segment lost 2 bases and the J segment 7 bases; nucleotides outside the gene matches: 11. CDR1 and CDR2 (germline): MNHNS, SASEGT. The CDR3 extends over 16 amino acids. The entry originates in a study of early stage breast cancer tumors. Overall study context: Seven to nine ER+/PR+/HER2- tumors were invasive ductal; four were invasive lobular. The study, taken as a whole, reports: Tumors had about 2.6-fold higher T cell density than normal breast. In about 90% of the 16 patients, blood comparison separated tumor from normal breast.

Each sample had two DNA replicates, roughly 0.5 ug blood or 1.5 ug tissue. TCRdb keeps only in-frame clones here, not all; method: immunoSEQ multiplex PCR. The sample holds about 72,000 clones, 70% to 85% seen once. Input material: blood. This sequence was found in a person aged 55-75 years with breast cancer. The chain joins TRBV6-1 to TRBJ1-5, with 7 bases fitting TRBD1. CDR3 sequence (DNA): TGTGCCAGCAGTGAATGGCACAGGGGAACTTGGCAGCCCCAGCATTTT. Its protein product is CASSEWHRGTWQPQHF.